This T cell receptor (beta chain) was profiled in a study of CD8 T cells in Susac syndrome. TCR beta sequencing was performed on blood CD8+ and CD4+ T cells. The healthy controls were matched to patients by age and sex. TEMRA cells underwent FACS enrichment and CD8+ and CD4+ T cells underwent negative isolation. General study points: An acknowledgment was made by the study that its TCR sequencing and HLA analysis involved relatively few individuals.

With respect to this clonotype: Its specificity is unknown.

The authors reverse transcribed roughly 0.5 to 1 ug RNA with random hexamers. TCRdb reanalysed the immunoSEQ multiplex PCR reads using MiXCR and keeps one entry per CDR3 protein. The sample contains under 200,000 distinct CDR3 sequences, 92% of which appear only once. Germline CDR1 and CDR2: SGHAT and FQDESV (reference sequence). The CDR3 has 20 amino acids. V was cut by 0 bases and J by 1 base, with 24 bases left in between. The sequenced material came from CD4+ T cells from PBMCs. The chain employs TRBV11-1 and TRBJ1-1, with a weak D call TRBD1 (6 bases). The source is a human donor in good health. The CDR3 DNA is TGTGCCAGCAGCTTAGCCTTCTCAATCAAGGGGGGCCAGGCGAACACTGAAGCTTTCTTT. Residues: CASSLAFSIKGGQANTEAFF.